Presented here are 15 T cell receptor beta chains from one specimen sequenced in a study of Ad26.COV2.S vaccination and SARS-CoV-2 variants. The treatment was: 15 to 20 received Ad26.COV2.S at low or high dose, single or two shots; roughly five received placebo; per-sample allocation not given. Sampling took place 63 days after the first vaccine or placebo injection. TCRdb's copy holds only in-frame clones and misses some; the assay was immunoSEQ multiplex PCR. The profile shows about 350,000 clones, roughly 90% of them singletons. Specimen: peripheral blood, collected in a trial of Ad26.COV2.S vaccine versus placebo. Receptors originate from a person aged 18 to 59 who received the Ad26.COV2.S COVID-19 vaccine or a placebo.

The chain employs TRBV25-1 and TRBJ2-2; D remains ambiguous. V dropped 8 bases and J dropped 6 bases, with 7 bases sitting between them. Per germline, CDR1 MGHDK and CDR2 SYGVNS. The CDR3 extends over 11 amino acids. The CDR3 DNA reads TGTGCCAGCCGCGGCTCCGGGGAGCTGTTTTTT. It is translated as CASRGSGELFF.

In DNA form, the CDR3 reads TGTGCCAGTAGTATAGGGGGAGGGCAGCCCCAGCATTTT. This translates into CASSIGGGQPQHF. The chain carries TRBV19 and TRBJ1-5, with no clear D. The V end was cut by 1 base, the J end by 7 bases, with 8 bases between. The V gene's germline CDR1 is LNHDA and CDR2 SQIVND (reference sequence). The CDR3 runs 13 residues.

This chain connects TRBV2 to TRBJ1-2; D uncertain. The CDR3 contains 12 residues. V lost 5 bases and J lost 5, with 9 bases in between. Germline lookup yields CDR1 SNHLY and CDR2 FYNNEI. CDR3 sequence: CASSKRAYGYTF. CDR3 DNA: TGTGCCAGCAGTAAAAGGGCTTATGGCTACACCTTC.

About this clone: One end of the junction is discordant with germline, which a read error may explain. The chain combines TRBV27 with TRBJ1-2; D is unclear. The germline CDR1 and CDR2 sequences are MNHEY and SMNVEV (reference sequence). CDR3 size: 12 residues. This CDR3 reads CASSLAVGKLFF. CDR3 sequence (DNA): TGTGCCAGCAGTTTAGCGGTAGGGAAACTTTTTTTC.

The CDR3 spells CASSPDRGRREKLFF. In DNA, the CDR3 is TGTGCCAGCAGCCCAGACAGGGGTCGGAGAGAAAAACTGTTTTTT. This chain links TRBV9 with TRBJ1-4; 8 nucleotides match TRBD1. V lost 4 bases, J lost 8 bases, and 10 bases stayed unmatched. Per the germline V gene, CDR1 is SGDLS and CDR2 is YYNGEE. The CDR3 has 15 amino acids.

The J gene is TRBJ1-5, the V gene TRBV30; 7 positions match TRBD1. CDR3 length equals 13 residues. V gave up 5 bases and J gave up 8 bases; unmatched junction bases: 9. Germline V CDR1 and CDR2: GTSNPN, SVGIG (reference sequence). The CDR3 DNA follows: TGTGCCTGGTCAAGGGGGCCTTTGAAGCCCCAGCATTTT. It codes for CAWSRGPLKPQHF.

CDR3 DNA: TGCGCCAGCAGCTTGGGACAGGGTCAGCCCCAGCATTTT. Translating it yields CASSLGQGQPQHF. The J gene is TRBJ1-5, the V gene TRBV5-1; 7 bases agree with TRBD1. Losses at the gene ends were 0 bases for V and 6 bases for J; bases not matched to a gene: 0. CDR1 and CDR2 (germline): SGHRS, YFSETQ. The CDR3 spans 13 residues.

The rearrangement uses TRBV6-5 and TRBJ2-1; 13 bases agree with TRBD2. Germline V gene sequence: CDR1 MNHEY, CDR2 SVGAGI. After removal of 11 bases from V and 6 bases from J, the junction contained 10 bases not matched to a gene. The CDR3 extends over 15 amino acids. CDR3 protein: CALRTSGGQTNEQFF. CDR3 sequence (DNA): TGTGCCCTAAGGACTAGCGGGGGCCAAACCAATGAGCAGTTCTTC.

The gene calls are TRBV27 and TRBJ1-2, with TRBD1 as a possible D gene (6 bases). This CDR3 is built from 17 residues. The germline CDR1 and CDR2 sequences are MNHEY and SMNVEV (reference sequence). Trimming removed 4 bases from V and 0 bases from J, with 18 bases in between. The CDR3 DNA sequence: TGTGCCAGCAGTTCCCTGACGCCGGGGGCATCTAACTATGGCTACACCTTC. It specifies CASSSLTPGASNYGYTF.

The chain carries TRBV11-2 and TRBJ1-5; D remains unclear. Trimming removed 5 bases at V and 5 bases at J, with 10 bases between. The CDR3 contains 13 residues. Germline CDR1 reads SGHAT; CDR2 reads FQNNGV. The CDR3 DNA reads TGTGCCAGCAGCCAAAACACAGATCAGCCCCAGCATTTT. This sequence encodes CASSQNTDQPQHF. The complete variable domain, with remaining parts taken from reference TRBV11-2 and TRBJ1-5, reads EAGVAQSPRYKIIEKRQSVAFWCNPISGHATLYWYQQILGQGPKLLIQFQNNGVVDDSQLPKDRFSAERLKGVDSTLKIQPAKLEDSAVYLCASSQNTDQPQHFGDGTRLSIL.

CDR3 DNA sequence: TGTGCCAGCTCACCACCCTTTTTCCAGGGGGCAGATACGCAGTATTTT. The encoded protein is CASSPPFFQGADTQYF. The chain uses TRBV18 and TRBJ2-3, with 7 bases lining up with TRBD1. CDR3 size: 16 residues. With 0 bases clipped from V and 4 bases from J, the junction kept 7 bases outside the gene matches. The V gene's germline CDR1 is KGHSH and CDR2 LQKENI.

CDR3 region: CASTPRWGADYGYTF. CDR3 bases: TGTGCCAGCACCCCGAGATGGGGGGCTGACTATGGCTACACCTTC. The rearrangement uses TRBV6-5 and TRBJ1-2, with D perhaps matching TRBD1 (6 bases). Germline V CDR1 and CDR2: MNHEY, SVGAGI. The CDR3 is 15 amino acids. V shed 7 bases and J shed 3 bases, with 18 bases lying between them.

This CDR3 is CASSQGQTGTNEKLFF. The CDR3 coding sequence is TGCGCCAGCAGCCAAGGCCAGACAGGGACTAATGAAAAACTGTTTTTT. The gene calls are TRBV4-3 and TRBJ1-4, with 7 bases matching TRBD1. The CDR3 spans 16 residues. V was clipped by 1 base and J by 2 bases; unmatched bases: 4. Germline V gives CDR1 LGHNA, CDR2 YSLEER.

V usage is TRBV9 and J usage is TRBJ2-5; 9 bases fit TRBD1. This CDR3 contains 15 residues. CDR1 and CDR2 from the germline V gene are SGDLS and YYNGEE. The ends lost 2 bases at V and 4 bases at J; junction bases unmatched: 6. Here the CDR3 DNA reads TGTGCCAGCAGCGTCGCAGACAGGGGGGGAGAGACCCAGTACTTC. This sequence encodes CASSVADRGGETQYF.

The chain couples TRBV11-2 to TRBJ2-4; TRBD1 matches 8 bases. Unmatched junction bases numbered 10, after V lost 0 bases and J lost 6 bases. The germline V gene has CDR1 SGHAT and CDR2 FQNNGV. This CDR3 has 17 residues. CDR3 bases: TGTGCCAGCAGCTTAGATACTCCCGGGACAGGTCTAAACATTCAGTACTTC. Encoded protein: CASSLDTPGTGLNIQYF.